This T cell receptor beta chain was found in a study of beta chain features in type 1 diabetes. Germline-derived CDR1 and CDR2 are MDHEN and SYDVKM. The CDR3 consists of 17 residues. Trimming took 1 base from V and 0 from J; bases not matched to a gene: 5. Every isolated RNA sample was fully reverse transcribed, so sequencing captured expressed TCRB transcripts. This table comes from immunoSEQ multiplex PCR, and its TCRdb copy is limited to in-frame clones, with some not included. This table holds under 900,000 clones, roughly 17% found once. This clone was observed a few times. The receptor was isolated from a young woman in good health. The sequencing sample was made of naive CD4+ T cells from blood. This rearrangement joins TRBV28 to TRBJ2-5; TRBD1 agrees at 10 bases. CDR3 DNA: TGTGCCAGCAGTTTATTCCGGACAGGGGGATACCAAGAGACCCAGTACTTC. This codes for CASSLFRTGGYQETQYF.